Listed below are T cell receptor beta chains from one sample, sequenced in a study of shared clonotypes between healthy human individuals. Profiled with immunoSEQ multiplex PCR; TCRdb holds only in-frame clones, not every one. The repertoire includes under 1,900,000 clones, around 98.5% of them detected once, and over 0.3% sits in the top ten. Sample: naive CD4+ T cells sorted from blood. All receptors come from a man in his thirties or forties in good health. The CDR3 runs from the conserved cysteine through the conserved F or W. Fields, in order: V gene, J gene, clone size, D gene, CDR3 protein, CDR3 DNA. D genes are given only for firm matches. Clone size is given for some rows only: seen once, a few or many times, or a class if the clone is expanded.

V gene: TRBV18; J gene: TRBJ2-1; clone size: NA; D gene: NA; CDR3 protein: CASSPPSGYNEQFF; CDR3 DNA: TGTGCCAGCTCACCACCTTCAGGGTACAATGAGCAGTTCTTC
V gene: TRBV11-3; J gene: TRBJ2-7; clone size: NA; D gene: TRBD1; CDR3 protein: CASSLGGTGGTYEQYF; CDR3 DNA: TGTGCCAGCAGCTTAGGAGGGACAGGGGGAACCTACGAGCAGTACTTC
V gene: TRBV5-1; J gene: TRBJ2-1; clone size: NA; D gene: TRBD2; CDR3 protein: CASSLARASGDSSYNEQFF; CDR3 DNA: TGCGCCAGCAGCTTGGCTCGGGCTAGCGGGGATAGCTCCTACAATGAGCAGTTCTTC
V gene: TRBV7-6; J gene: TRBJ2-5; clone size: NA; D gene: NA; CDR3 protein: CASSLVWGQETQYF; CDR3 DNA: TGTGCCAGCAGCTTAGTTTGGGGCCAAGAGACCCAGTACTTC
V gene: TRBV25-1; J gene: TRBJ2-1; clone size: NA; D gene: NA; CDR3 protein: CASSDRQTVYNEQFF; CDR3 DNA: TGTGCCAGCAGTGATCGGCAGACCGTGTACAATGAGCAGTTCTTC
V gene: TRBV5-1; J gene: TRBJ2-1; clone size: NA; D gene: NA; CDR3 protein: CASSLQTWGKNNEQFF; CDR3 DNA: TGCGCCAGCAGCTTACAGACTTGGGGAAAAAACAATGAGCAGTTCTTC
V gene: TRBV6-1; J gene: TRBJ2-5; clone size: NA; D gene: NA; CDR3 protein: CASSGHTRDTQYF; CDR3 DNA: TGTGCCAGCTCGGGACATACTCGTGATACCCAGTACTTC
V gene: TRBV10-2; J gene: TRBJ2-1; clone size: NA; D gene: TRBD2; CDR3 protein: CASSERLAGDPYNEQFF; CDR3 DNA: TGCGCCAGCAGTGAAAGACTAGCGGGAGATCCCTACAATGAGCAGTTCTTC
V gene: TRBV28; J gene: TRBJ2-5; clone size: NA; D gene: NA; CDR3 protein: CASSFLASQETQYF; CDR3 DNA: TGTGCCAGCAGTTTCTTAGCATCCCAAGAGACCCAGTACTTC
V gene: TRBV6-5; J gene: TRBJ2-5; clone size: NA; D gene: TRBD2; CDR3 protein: CASSSRRGGAETQYF; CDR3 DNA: TGTGCCAGCTCTTCGCGGCGGGGAGGGGCGGAGACCCAGTACTTC
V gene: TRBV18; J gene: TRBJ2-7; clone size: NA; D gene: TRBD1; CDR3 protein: CASSLITGDEQYF; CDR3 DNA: TGTGCCAGCTCACTGATTACAGGGGATGAGCAGTACTTC
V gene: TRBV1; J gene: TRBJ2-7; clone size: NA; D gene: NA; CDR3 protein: CTSSHRPSGTYEQYF; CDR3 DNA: TGCACCAGCAGCCATAGGCCTAGCGGGACCTACGAGCAGTACTTC
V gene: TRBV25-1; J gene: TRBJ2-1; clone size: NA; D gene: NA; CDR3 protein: CASSSRLVSGNEQFF; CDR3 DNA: TGTGCCAGCAGTTCCAGACTAGTTTCGGGCAATGAGCAGTTCTTC
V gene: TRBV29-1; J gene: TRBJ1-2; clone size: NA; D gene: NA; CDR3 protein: CSVDSYGYTF; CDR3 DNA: TGCAGCGTAGACAGCTATGGCTACACCTTC
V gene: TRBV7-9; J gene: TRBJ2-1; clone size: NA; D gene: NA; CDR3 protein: CATSSYNEQFF; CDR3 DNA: TGTGCCACGTCTAGCTACAATGAGCAGTTCTTC
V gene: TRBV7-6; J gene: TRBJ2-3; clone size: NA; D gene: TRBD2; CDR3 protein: CASSLLPGLGTDTQYF; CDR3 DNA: TGTGCCAGCAGCTTACTCCCGGGACTAGGCACAGATACGCAGTATTTT
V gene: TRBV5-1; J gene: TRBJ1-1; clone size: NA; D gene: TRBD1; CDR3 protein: CASNRDRGTEAFF; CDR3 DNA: TGCGCCAGTAACCGGGACAGGGGGACTGAAGCTTTCTTT
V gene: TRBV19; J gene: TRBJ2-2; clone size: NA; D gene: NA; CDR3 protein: CASRDTGTYGELFF; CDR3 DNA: TGTGCCAGTAGGGATACAGGGACGTACGGGGAGCTGTTTTTT
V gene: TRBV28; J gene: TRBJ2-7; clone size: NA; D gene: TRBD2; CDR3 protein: CASQTSGRVGQYF; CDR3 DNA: TGTGCCAGCCAAACTAGCGGGAGAGTCGGGCAGTACTTC
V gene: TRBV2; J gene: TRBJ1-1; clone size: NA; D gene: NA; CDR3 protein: CASSTGRFNAFF; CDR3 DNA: TGTGCCAGCAGTACAGGGAGGTTCAACGCTTTCTTT
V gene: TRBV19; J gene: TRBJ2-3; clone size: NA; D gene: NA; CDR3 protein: CASRFQATDTQYF; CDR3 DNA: TGTGCCAGTAGGTTCCAGGCCACAGATACGCAGTATTTT
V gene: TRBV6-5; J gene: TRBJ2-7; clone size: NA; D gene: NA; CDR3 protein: CASSYQGGPYEQYF; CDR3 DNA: TGTGCCAGCAGTTACCAGGGCGGGCCCTACGAGCAGTACTTC
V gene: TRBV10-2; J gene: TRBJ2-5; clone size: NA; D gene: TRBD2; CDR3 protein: CASRGGGRMETQYF; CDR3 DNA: TGCGCCAGCCGGGGGGGCGGGAGGATGGAGACCCAGTACTTC
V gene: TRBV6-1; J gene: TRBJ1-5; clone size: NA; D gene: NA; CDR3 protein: CALSNSVSNQPQHF; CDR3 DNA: TGTGCCCTCAGCAACTCGGTGAGCAATCAGCCCCAGCATTTT
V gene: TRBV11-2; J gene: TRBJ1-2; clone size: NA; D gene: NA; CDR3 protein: CASSLDRKGYTF; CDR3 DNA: TGTGCCAGCAGCTTAGATAGGAAGGGCTACACCTTC
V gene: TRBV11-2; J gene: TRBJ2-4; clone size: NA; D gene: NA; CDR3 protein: CASSGQGGNIQYF; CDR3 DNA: TGTGCCAGCAGCGGGCAGGGAGGAAACATTCAGTACTTC
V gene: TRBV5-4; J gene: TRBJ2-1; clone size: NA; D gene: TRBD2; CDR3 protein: CASSPPGLAGGSNEQFF; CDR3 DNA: TGTGCCAGCAGCCCGCCGGGACTAGCGGGTGGGAGCAATGAGCAGTTCTTC
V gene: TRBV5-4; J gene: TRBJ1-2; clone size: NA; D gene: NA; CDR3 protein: CASSLGRENYGYTF; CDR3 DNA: TGTGCCAGCAGCTTGGGACGGGAAAACTATGGCTACACCTTC
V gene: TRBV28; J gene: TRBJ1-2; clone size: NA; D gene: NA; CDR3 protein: CASSSLGGQGYTF; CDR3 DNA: TGTGCCAGCAGTTCATTAGGGGGTCAGGGCTACACCTTC
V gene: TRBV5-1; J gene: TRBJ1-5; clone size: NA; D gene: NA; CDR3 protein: CASSLGNLWRVSNQPQHF; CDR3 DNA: TGCGCCAGCAGCTTGGGTAATTTGTGGAGGGTTAGCAATCAGCCCCAGCATTTT
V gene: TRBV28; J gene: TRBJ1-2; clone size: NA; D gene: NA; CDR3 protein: CASSLFSDRNGYTF; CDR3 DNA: TGTGCCAGCAGTTTATTCTCTGATAGGAATGGCTACACCTTC
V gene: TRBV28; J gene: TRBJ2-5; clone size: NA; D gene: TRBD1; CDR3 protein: CASSLGTGWETQYF; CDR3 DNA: TGTGCCAGCAGTTTGGGGACAGGGTGGGAGACCCAGTACTTC
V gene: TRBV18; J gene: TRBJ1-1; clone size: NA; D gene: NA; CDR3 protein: CASSPNQGNTEAFF; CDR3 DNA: TGTGCCAGCTCTCCGAATCAGGGGAACACTGAAGCTTTCTTT
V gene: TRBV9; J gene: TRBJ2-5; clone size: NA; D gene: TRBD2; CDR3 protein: CASSVARLAGGGQETQYF; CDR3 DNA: TGTGCCAGCAGCGTAGCTCGGCTAGCGGGAGGTGGTCAAGAGACCCAGTACTTC
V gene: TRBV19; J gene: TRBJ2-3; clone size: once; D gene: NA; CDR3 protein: CASSLPRQAADTQYF; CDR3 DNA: TGTGCCAGTAGTCTCCCAAGACAGGCGGCAGATACGCAGTATTTT
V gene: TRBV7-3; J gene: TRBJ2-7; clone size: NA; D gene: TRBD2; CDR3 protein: CASSPLAGETYEQYF; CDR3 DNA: TGTGCCAGCAGCCCTTTAGCGGGAGAGACCTACGAGCAGTACTTC
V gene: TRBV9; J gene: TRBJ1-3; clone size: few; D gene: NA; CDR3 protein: CASSVASGNTIYF; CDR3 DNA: TGTGCCAGCAGCGTAGCCTCTGGAAACACCATATATTTT
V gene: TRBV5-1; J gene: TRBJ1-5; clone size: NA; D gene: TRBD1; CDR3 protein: CASSLGGGAYQPQHF; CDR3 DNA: TGCGCCAGCAGCTTGGGAGGGGGCGCTTATCAGCCCCAGCATTTT
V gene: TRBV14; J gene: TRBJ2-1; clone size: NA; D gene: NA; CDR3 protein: CASSQDRPYNEQFF; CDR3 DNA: TGTGCCAGCAGCCAAGACCGACCCTACAATGAGCAGTTCTTC
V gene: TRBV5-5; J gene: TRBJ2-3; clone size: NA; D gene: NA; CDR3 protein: CASSLEGHKTDTQYF; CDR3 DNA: TGTGCCAGCAGCTTGGAGGGCCATAAGACAGATACGCAGTATTTT
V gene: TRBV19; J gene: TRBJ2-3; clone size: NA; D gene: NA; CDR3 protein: CASSIGGGSTDTQYF; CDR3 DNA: TGTGCCAGTAGTATAGGAGGCGGGAGCACAGATACGCAGTATTTT
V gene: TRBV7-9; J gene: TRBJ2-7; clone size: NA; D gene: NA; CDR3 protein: CASSFSGNEQYF; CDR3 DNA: TGTGCCAGCAGCTTCTCGGGGAACGAGCAGTACTTC
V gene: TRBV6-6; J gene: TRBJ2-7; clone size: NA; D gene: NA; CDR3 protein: CASRSDGAVDYEQYF; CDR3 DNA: TGTGCCAGCAGGAGCGACGGAGCGGTCGACTACGAGCAGTACTTC
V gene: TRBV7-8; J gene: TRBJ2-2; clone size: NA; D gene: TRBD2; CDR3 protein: CASSSQPKVAGVHGELFF; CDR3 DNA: TGTGCCAGCAGCTCGCAACCTAAGGTAGCGGGAGTTCACGGGGAGCTGTTTTTT
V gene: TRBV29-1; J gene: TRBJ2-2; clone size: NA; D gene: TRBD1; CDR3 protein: CSVDRGTNTGELFF; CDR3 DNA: TGCAGCGTCGACAGGGGAACGAACACCGGGGAGCTGTTTTTT
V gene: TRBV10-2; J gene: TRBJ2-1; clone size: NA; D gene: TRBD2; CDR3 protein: CASSERLAGPPYNEQFF; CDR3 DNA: TGCGCCAGCAGTGAGAGGCTAGCGGGGCCGCCCTACAATGAGCAGTTCTTC
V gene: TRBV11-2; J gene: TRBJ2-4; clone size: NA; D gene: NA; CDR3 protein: CASSTYRRAKNIQYF; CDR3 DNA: TGTGCCAGCAGCACCTACAGGAGAGCCAAAAACATTCAGTACTTC
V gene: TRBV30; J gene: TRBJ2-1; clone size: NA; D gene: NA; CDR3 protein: CASNEQFF; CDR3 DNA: TGTGCCAGTAATGAGCAGTTCTTC
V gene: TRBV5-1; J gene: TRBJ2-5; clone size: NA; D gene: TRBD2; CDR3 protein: CASSPGLAYQETQYF; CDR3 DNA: TGCGCCAGCAGCCCGGGACTAGCGTACCAAGAGACCCAGTACTTC
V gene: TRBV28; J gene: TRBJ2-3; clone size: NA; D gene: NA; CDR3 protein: CASSLLTDTQYF; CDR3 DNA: TGTGCCAGCAGTCTTCTCACAGATACGCAGTATTTT